This T cell receptor beta chain is drawn from a study of T cell responses to AZD1222 COVID-19 vaccine. Study-wide results and limits: The donors showed a predominance of white British ancestry and of females, with possible underestimation of clonal diversity. Dominant at 160-218 and 743-854, vaccine-associated CD4 TCRs also spanned spike. Unmutated regions of variants are reportedly targeted by nearly half of spike-specific TCRs. No repertoire was sampled before or during the peak T cell response, only after it.

This clone was observed many times. Antigen: not known. Clones were sequenced by immunoSEQ multiplex PCR, and TCRdb holds only the in-frame ones, with some missing. The sample has 100,000 to 130,000 clones; 86% are singletons. The CDR3 is 13 amino acids. The V end was cut by 8 bases, the J end by 0 bases, with 10 bases between. The germline CDR1 and CDR2 sequences are MNHEY and SVGAGI. The sequence was collected from an adult in good health. The sequencing used peripheral blood, collected on day 0 of AZD1222 vaccination. The chain employs TRBV6-5 and TRBJ1-1; no definite D call. The DNA of the CDR3 is TGTGCCAGCGGCGGGCGGATGAACACTGAAGCTTTCTTT. As protein: CASGGRMNTEAFF.